Sequencing of this T cell receptor beta chain was carried out in a study of cytomegalovirus exposure and HLA in healthy donors (dated by TCRdb to the late 2010s). A note on the overall study: An earlier analysis of roughly 610 of the donors reported about 280 Gb of sequence data and roughly 120 million unique TCR beta sequences obtained from 150 million to 200 million T cells. An early release covering some 640 HLA-typed donors comprised about 310 gigabases of sequencing data and around 85 million unique TCR sequences. Among the roughly 390 genotyped donors, 75% to 90% belonged to the genetic ancestry cluster associated with self-reported Caucasian donors. The aim of the study was to test whether cataloging public T cell receptors could identify signatures of past pathogen exposure. The T cell repertoires of around 730 subjects were profiled by immunosequencing and related to cytomegalovirus serostatus. In addition to the first cohort of 666 subjects, a separate validation cohort of about 120 different subjects was used. The study combined high-throughput TCR immunosequencing, statistical association of individual TCRs with disease status, and machine learning to predict cytomegalovirus infection status. In a later analysis, previously published TCR beta repertoires from 666 donors were re-analyzed and high-resolution HLA genotyping was added so that TCR occurrence patterns could be studied. Rather than using new phenotypic data, the later analysis identified candidate immune exposures from TCR beta sequences and from how often those sequences occurred across donors. To decide whether each TCR beta V gene segment behaved as functional or pseudogenic, an earlier analysis of some 570 of the donors relied on high-throughput TCR beta sequencing. Donor age, sex, ethnicity and CMV serostatus were collected together with the repertoire data. Genome-wide SNP genotypes for about three fifths of the roughly 670 donors were used in a later genetic analysis, which treated that subset as a discovery cohort. All discovery cohort repertoires had been generated using a single sequencing platform. HLA typing covered class I and class II loci at four-digit resolution. The number of donors typed differed by locus, with 629-630 for A, B, C, DRB1 and DQB1, around 500 for DQA1, approximately 570 for DPA1, and 450 to 480 for DPB1. Because of strong linkage in the cohort, roughly five DR-DQ haplotypes were treated as single units for association and clustering. Among approximately 370 genotyped donors of the cohort, an average of about 240,000 unique TCR beta nucleotide sequences was sequenced per donor, of which about 19% were non-productive. Overall results and qualifications from the work: In a later analysis, HLA-associated TCR beta chains showed more clonal expansion and lower generation probabilities than non-associated chains that were equally common. Seventeen rarely observed V segments, including chromosome 9 orphons, were excluded from the earlier analysis of some 590 of the donors because counts were too low. In this cohort, only TCR beta chains were sequenced, and detectable features were limited by the absence of alpha or paired-chain data. For the cohort, immune exposure information was limited to CMV serostatus. An earlier analysis of approximately 570 of the donors showed that most TCR beta V segments appeared in productive rearrangements either about 87% or about 30% of the time, which broadly matched IMGT annotations. Linkage disequilibrium might explain the correlated functional status among segregating V segments, but an unknown experimental factor could not be ruled out. A total of roughly 160 TCR beta chains were listed by the study as associated with cytomegalovirus. Because the 87-base-pair reads could not distinguish some IMGT-functional V segments, including TRBV6-2 and TRBV6-3, those segments were excluded. In vitro tests confirmed that a few of the cytomegalovirus-associated TCR beta chains recognize cytomegalovirus antigens. A later genetic analysis reported fewer N-insertions in productive TCRs among donors in an Asian-associated ancestry cluster than the roughly 700-donor mean. A later analysis found that TCR association rates varied across HLA loci, with DRB1 alleles showing the most associated TCRs and HLA-C alleles the fewest. Most CMV-associated TCR beta chains appeared to be HLA-restricted in a later analysis, and the HLA associations seemed to be driven largely by CMV exposure. Assigning TCR associations to individual alleles was difficult when HLA alleles, especially DR and DQ, strongly co-occurred. Roughly uniform sequencing depth across donors was assumed in presence/absence analyses, although this assumption may not hold. HLA typing was unavailable for some donors at each locus, so association tests used only the typed subset. While some public TCRs were present in many individuals, most TCR sequences turned up only very rarely across donors. Cytomegalovirus status was reported to be diagnosed by the classifier with high specificity and sensitivity in both the original and validation cohorts. It was suggested by the authors that the approach could potentially be generalized to other disease states and immunological phenotypes. A further reported finding was that TCR beta sequences accurately predicted the HLA-A and HLA-B alleles for most subjects in the first cohort. In a later analysis, several top co-occurrence clusters were reported to appear linked to parvovirus B19, influenza, CMV and Epstein-Barr virus. The sequencing pipeline was judged likely to have produced a cluster of highly shared sequence variants as a technical artifact. An association between a missense DCLRE1C variant and V-gene and J-gene trimming of TCR beta chains was found in a later genetic analysis and replicated in an independent cohort. A later analysis associated around 16,000 TCR beta sequences with specific HLA alleles at a false discovery rate of 0.05.

The germline V gene provides CDR1 SGHVS and CDR2 FQNEAQ. The germline ends are 12 bases apart after V is trimmed by 2 bases and J by 5 bases. CDR3 length: 14 amino acids, cysteine to phenylalanine. The retained sequence is limited to the CDR3, 42 bases, with the frame set at the first base. A remark on this clone: Its cognate antigen has yet to be identified. Base qualities are missing; no much larger clone stands one base away.

Library preparation employed the immunoSEQ multiplex PCR assay. For the multiplex PCR, a mixture combining 60 forward primers for TCR Vbeta segments and 13 reverse primers for TCR Jbeta segments was used. The CDR3 region of rearranged TCR beta genes was amplified from genomic DNA by a multiplex PCR assay. Amplified TCR beta libraries were sequenced as 87-base-pair reads on the Illumina HiSeq System. Processing in the source paper ran as follows. In a later analysis, roughly 80 million unique TCR beta chains were counted across the roughly 610 repertoires, and roughly 11 million of these chains were shared by at least two donors. To remove PCR and sequencing errors, raw reads were error-corrected and collapsed into unique sequences using a nearest-neighbor algorithm that merged closely related sequences. To assign V, D and J gene segments, CDR3 sequences were aligned to IMGT reference sequences. Each retained sequence needed at least a six-nucleotide match to both a V gene segment and a J gene segment. Rearrangements were classified as productive when the CDR3 lacked stop codons and remained in frame with V and J, and all other rearrangements were classified as non-productive. Following IMGT convention, CDR3 was defined as the stretch from the second conserved V-encoded cysteine up to the conserved J-encoded phenylalanine. In an earlier analysis of approximately 590 of the donors, sequences lacking an unambiguous match to a single V gene segment were excluded. In an earlier analysis of 500 to 750 of the donors, V segments were called functional above 56.7% productive rearrangements and were called segregating when the between-donor standard deviation exceeded 5%. A statistical classification framework was built for diagnosing cytomegalovirus status from the catalog of TCR beta chain sequences. In a later analysis, V and J genes were assigned by comparing TCR nucleotide sequences against IMGT/GENE-DB human TR gene sequences. A later analysis assigned CDR3 sequences and most-parsimonious VDJ recombination scenarios with the TCRdist pipeline. In a later analysis, each TCR beta chain was defined by its CDR3 amino acid sequence together with its V-gene family, and reads lacking a unique V-gene family were excluded. To address suspected cross-contamination and a sequencing artifact, a later analysis removed a few hundred highly shared, low-generation-probability nucleotide sequences. For each public chain, a later analysis derived a clonal expansion index from normalized ranks of inferred template counts within each repertoire. Generation probabilities in a later analysis came from a VDJ recombination model fitted to out-of-frame rearrangements, and those results were checked against IGoR. Hypergeometric tests were used in a later analysis to score TCR-TCR, TCR-HLA and TCR-CMV co-occurrence, with a repertoire-size bias correction applied to the TCR pairs. To estimate false discovery rates, a later analysis permuted the HLA or CMV assignments 20 times. A later analysis grouped co-occurring TCRs with DBSCAN, adding TCRdist sequence similarity when clustering within HLA-allele-positive subsets. For co-occurrence clustering, repertoires with fewer than 30,000 or more than 120,000 public chains were excluded, along with a handful of repertoires with anomalous nucleotide sharing. Drawn from immuneACCESS, this table holds only the in-frame rearrangements with V and J called that TCRdb kept. Clones are partly lost; checked studies trace under half to an unresolved V gene and leave the rest unexplained. D and trimming were read from the DNA, whereas the V and J calls and clone size are those reported in that table. The sample table holds about 160,000 clones, of which 60% to 85% were seen once. Jointly, the top ten make up around 2.3% of the sample.

The cohort comprised fewer than 700 healthy bone marrow donors. At the time of sampling, all cohort members were nominally healthy, though unrecorded immune exposures were likely present. The donor was CMV seropositive and was included in the group of approximately 310 seropositive cohort members. A peripheral blood sample was provided by each donor, and peripheral blood mononuclear cells were used for TCR beta sequencing. The Qiagen DNeasy Blood Extraction Kit was used to extract genomic DNA from the blood cell samples. The source of this sequence is a man in his fifties in good health and CMV-seropositive. The V and J segments used are TRBV7-8 and TRBJ2-5; the D gene is perhaps TRBD2, on 6 matching bases. Specimen: PBMCs. The CDR3: CASSLPGVGETQYF. The DNA sequence is given as TGTGCCAGCAGCTTACCGGGGGTGGGGGAGACCCAGTACTTC. Full variable domain (CDR3 extended with the reference TRBV7-8 and TRBJ2-5 proteins): GAGVSQSPRYKVAKRGQDVALRCDPISGHVSLFWYQQALGQGPEFLTYFQNEAQLDKSGLPSDRFFAERPEGSVSTLKIQRTQQEDSAVYLCASSLPGVGETQYFGPGTRLLVL.